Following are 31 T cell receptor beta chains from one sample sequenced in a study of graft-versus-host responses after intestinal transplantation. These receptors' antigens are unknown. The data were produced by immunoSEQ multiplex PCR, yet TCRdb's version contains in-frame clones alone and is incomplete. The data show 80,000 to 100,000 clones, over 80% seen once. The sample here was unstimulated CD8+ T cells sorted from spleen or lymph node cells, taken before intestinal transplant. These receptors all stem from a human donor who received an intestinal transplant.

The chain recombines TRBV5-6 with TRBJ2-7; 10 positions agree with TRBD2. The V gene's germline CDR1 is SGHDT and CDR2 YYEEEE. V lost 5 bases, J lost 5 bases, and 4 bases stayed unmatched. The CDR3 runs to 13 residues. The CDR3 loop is CASSVGLANEQYF. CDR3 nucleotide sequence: TGTGCCAGCAGTGTGGGACTAGCGAACGAGCAGTACTTC.

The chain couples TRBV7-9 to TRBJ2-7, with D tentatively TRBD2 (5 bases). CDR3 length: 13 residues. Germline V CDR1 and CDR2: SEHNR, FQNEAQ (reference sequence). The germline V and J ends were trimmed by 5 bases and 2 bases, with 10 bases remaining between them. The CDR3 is CASSPQLAYEQYF. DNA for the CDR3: TGTGCCAGCAGCCCTCAACTAGCCTACGAGCAGTACTTC.

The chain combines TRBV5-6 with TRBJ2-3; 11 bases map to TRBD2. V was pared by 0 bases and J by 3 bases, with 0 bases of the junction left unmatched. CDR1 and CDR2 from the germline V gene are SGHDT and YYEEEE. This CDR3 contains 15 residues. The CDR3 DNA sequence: TGTGCCAGCAGCTTGGGACTAGCGGGGACAGATACGCAGTATTTT. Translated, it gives CASSLGLAGTDTQYF.

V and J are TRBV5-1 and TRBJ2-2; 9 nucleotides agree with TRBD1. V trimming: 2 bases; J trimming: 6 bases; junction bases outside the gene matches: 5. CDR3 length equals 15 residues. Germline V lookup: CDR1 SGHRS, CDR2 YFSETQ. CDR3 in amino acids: CASSLTGGSSGELFF. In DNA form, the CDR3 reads TGCGCCAGCAGCTTAACAGGGGGCAGCTCCGGGGAGCTGTTTTTT.

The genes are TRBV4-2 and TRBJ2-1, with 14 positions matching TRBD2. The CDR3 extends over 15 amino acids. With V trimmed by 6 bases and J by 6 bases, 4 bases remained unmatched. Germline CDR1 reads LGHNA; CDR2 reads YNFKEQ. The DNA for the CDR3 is TGTGCCAGCAGTCTTGGACTAGCGGGAGGCAATGAGCAGTTCTTC. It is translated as CASSLGLAGGNEQFF.

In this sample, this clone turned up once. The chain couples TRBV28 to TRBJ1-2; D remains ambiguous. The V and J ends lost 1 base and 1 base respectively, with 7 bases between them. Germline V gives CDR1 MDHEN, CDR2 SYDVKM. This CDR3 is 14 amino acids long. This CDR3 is CASSLFLLNYGYTF. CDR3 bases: TGTGCCAGCAGTTTATTTCTGCTTAACTATGGCTACACCTTC.

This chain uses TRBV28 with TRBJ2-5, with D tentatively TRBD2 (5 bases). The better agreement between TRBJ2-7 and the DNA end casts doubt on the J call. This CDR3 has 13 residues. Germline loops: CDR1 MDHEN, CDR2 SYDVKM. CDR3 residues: CASSLEGSYEQYF. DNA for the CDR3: TGTGCCAGCAGTTTAGAGGGATCCTACGAGCAGTACTTC.

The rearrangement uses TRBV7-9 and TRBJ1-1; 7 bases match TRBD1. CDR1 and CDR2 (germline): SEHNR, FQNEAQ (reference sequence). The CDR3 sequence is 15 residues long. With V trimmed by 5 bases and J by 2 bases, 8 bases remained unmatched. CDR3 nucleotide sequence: TGTGCCAGCAGCCTGGGACAGCCCTTCAACACTGAAGCTTTCTTT. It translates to CASSLGQPFNTEAFF.

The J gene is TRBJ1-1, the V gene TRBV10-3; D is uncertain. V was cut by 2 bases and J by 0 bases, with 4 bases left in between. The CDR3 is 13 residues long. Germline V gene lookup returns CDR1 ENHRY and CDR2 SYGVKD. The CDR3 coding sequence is TGTGCCATCAGTGAGGAGATGAACACTGAAGCTTTCTTT. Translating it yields CAISEEMNTEAFF.

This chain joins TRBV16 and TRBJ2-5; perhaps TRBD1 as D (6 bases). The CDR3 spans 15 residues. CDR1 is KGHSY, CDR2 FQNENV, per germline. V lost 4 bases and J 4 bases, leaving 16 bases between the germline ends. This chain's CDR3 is CASSRLNLGGETQYF. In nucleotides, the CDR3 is TGTGCCAGCAGCCGACTCAACCTAGGGGGAGAGACCCAGTACTTC.

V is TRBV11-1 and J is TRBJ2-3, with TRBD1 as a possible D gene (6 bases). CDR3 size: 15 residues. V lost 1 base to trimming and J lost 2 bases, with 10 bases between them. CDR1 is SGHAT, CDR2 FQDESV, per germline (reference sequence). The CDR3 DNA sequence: TGTGCCAGCAGCTTAGAGGGGACAAACACAGATACGCAGTATTTT. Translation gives CASSLEGTNTDTQYF.

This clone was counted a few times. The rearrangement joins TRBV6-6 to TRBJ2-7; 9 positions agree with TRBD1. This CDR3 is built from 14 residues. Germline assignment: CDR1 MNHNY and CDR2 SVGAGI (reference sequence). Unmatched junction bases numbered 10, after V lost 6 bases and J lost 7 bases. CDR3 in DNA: TGTGCCAGCAGCATCGGGACAGGGAGGTGGGAGCAGTACTTC. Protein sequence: CASSIGTGRWEQYF.

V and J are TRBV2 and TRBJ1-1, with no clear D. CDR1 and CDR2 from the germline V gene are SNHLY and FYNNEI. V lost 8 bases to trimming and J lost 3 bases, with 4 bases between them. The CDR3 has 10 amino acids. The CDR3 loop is CASGDTEAFF. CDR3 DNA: TGTGCCAGCGGGGACACTGAAGCTTTCTTT. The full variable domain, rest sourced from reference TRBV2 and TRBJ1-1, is EPEVTQTPSHQVTQMGQEVILRCVPISNHLYFYWYRQILGQKVEFLVSFYNNEISEKSEIFDDQFSVERPDGSNFTLKIRSTKLEDSAMYFCASGDTEAFFGQGTRLTVV.

For the CDR3, the DNA is TGTGCCAGCAGCCCAGCACTTTACACAGATACGCAGTATTTT. Translated, it gives CASSPALYTDTQYF. V usage is TRBV4-2 and J usage is TRBJ2-3; D ambiguous. The CDR3 has 14 residues. V lost 4 bases and J 2 bases, leaving 10 bases between the germline ends. The germline gives CDR1 LGHNA, CDR2 YNFKEQ.

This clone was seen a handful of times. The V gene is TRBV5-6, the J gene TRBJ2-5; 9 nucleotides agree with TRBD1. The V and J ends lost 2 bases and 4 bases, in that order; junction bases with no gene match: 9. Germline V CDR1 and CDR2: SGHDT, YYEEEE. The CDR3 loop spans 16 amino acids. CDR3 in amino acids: CASSFRPDRGGETQYF. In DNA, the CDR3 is TGTGCCAGCAGCTTTAGGCCCGACAGGGGGGGAGAGACCCAGTACTTC.

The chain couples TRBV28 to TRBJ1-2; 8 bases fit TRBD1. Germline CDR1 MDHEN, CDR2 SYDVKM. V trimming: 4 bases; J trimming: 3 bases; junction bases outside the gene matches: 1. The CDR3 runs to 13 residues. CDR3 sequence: CASSSQGDYGYTF. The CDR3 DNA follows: TGTGCCAGCAGTTCACAGGGGGACTATGGCTACACCTTC.

CDR3 residues: CASSRTGLAIYNEQFF. The CDR3 DNA follows: TGCGCCAGCAGCCGCACGGGACTAGCGATTTACAATGAGCAGTTCTTC. The chain employs TRBV4-1 and TRBJ2-1; TRBD2 aligns across 10 bases. The CDR3 sequence is 16 residues long. Losses at the gene ends were 4 bases for V and 4 bases for J; bases not matched to a gene: 7. The germline CDR1 and CDR2 sequences are MGHRA and YSYEKL.

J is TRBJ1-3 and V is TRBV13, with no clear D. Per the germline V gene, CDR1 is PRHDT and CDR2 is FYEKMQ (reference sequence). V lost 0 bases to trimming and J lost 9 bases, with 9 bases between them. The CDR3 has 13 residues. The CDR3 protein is CASSLGVRTTIYF. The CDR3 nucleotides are TGTGCCAGCAGCTTAGGGGTCAGGACCACCATATATTTT.

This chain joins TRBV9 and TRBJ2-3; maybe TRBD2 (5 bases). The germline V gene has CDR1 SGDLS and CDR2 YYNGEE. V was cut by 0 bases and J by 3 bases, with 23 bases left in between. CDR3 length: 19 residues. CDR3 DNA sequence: TGTGCCAGCAGCGTAGTAGAGGGTAATTATCCCGCACGTACAGATACGCAGTATTTT. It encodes CASSVVEGNYPARTDTQYF.

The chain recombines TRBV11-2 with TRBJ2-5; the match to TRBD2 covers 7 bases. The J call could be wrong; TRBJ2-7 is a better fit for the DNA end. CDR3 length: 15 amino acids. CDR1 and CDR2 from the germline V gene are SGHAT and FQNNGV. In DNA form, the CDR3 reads TGTGCCAGCAGCCCCCCGGTGGCGGGAGCCTACGAGCAGTACTTC. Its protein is CASSPPVAGAYEQYF.

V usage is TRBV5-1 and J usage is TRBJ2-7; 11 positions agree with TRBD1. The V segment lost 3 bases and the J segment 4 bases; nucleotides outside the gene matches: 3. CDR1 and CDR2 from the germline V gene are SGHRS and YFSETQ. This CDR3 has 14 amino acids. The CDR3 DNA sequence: TGCGCCAGCAGCTGGGACAGGGGGAAGTACGAGCAGTACTTC. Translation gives CASSWDRGKYEQYF. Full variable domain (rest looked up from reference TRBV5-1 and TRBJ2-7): KAGVTQTPRYLIKTRGQQVTLSCSPISGHRSVSWYQQTPGQGLQFLFEYFSETQRNKGNFPGRFSGRQFSNSRSEMNVSTLELGDSALYLCASSWDRGKYEQYFGPGTRLTVT.

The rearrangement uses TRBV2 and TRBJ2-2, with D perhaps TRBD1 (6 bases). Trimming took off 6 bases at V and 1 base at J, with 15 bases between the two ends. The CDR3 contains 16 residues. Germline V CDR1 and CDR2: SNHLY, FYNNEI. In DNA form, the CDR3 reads TGTGCCAGCAGCGACATCCGGACAGTGAACACCGGGGAGCTGTTTTTT. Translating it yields CASSDIRTVNTGELFF.

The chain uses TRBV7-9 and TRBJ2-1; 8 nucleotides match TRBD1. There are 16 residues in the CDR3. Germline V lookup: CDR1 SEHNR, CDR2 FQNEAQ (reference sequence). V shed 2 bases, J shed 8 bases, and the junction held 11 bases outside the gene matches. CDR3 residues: CASSLMRTGSVDEQFF. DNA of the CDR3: TGTGCCAGCAGCTTAATGAGGACAGGGTCAGTAGATGAGCAGTTCTTC.

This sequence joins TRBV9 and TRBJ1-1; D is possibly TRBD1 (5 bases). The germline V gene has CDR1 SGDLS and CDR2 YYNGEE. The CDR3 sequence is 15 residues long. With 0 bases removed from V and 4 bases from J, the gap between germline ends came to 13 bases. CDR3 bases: TGTGCCAGCAGCGTAGTCGGGACGAAGGGCACTGAAGCTTTCTTT. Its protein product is CASSVVGTKGTEAFF.

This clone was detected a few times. The CDR3 nucleotides are TGTGCCAGCAGTGAATACCAGGGGGCGTACGAGCAGTACTTC. It is translated as CASSEYQGAYEQYF. The chain recombines TRBV25-1 with TRBJ2-7; TRBD1 aligns across 8 bases. CDR1 is MGHDK and CDR2 is SYGVNS in the germline V gene. The junction had 2 bases not matched to a gene; V was cut back by 0 bases and J by 4 bases. The CDR3 is 14 residues long.

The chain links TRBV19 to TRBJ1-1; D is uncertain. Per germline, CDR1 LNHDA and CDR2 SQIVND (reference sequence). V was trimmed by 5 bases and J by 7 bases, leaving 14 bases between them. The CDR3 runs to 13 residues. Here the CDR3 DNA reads TGTGCCAGTAGTCCGGCATTGGGGAGTGAAGCTTTCTTT. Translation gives CASSPALGSEAFF.

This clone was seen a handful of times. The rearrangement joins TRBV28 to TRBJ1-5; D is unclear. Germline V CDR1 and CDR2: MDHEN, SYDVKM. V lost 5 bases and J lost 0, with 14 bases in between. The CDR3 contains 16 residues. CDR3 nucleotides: TGTGCCAGCAGTCTGGACGGCCCATATAGCAATCAGCCCCAGCATTTT. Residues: CASSLDGPYSNQPQHF. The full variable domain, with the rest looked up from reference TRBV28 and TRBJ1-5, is DVKVTQSSRYLVKRTGEKVFLECVQDMDHENMFWYRQDPGLGLRLIYFSYDVKMKEKGDIPEGYSVSREKKERFSLILESASTNQTSMYLCASSLDGPYSNQPQHFGDGTRLSIL.

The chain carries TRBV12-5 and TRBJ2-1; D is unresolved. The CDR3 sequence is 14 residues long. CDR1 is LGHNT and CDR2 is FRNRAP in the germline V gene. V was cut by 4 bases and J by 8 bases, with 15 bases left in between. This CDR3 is CASGWPNTQYEQFF. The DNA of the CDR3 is TGTGCTAGTGGTTGGCCTAATACACAATATGAGCAGTTCTTC.

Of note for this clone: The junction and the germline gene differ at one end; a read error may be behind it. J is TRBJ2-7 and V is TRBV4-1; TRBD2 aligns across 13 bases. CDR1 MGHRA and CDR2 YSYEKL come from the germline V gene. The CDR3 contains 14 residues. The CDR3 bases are TGTGCCAGCAGCTTAGGGACTAGCGGGACCGAGCAGTACTTC. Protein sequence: CASSLGTSGTEQYF.

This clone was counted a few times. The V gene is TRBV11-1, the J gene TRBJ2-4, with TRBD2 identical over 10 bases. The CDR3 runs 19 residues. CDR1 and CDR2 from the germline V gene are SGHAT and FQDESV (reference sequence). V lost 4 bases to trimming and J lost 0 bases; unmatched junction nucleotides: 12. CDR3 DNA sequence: TGTGCCAGCAGCTCAAGGGCACTAGCGGGAACCCTAGCCAAAAACATTCAGTACTTC. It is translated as CASSSRALAGTLAKNIQYF.

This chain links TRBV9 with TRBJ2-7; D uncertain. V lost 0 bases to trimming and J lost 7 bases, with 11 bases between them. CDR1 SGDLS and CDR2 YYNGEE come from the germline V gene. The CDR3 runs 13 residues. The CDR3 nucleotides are TGTGCCAGCAGCGTAGACCCTACGAAAGAGCAGTACTTC. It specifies CASSVDPTKEQYF. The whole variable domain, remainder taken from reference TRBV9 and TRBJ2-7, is DSGVTQTPKHLITATGQRVTLRCSPRSGDLSVYWYQQSLDQGLQFLIQYYNGEERAKGNILERFSAQQFPDLHSELNLSSLELGDSALYFCASSVDPTKEQYFGPGTRLTVT.